This T cell receptor (beta chain) was recorded in a study of blood T cells in healthy people across ages. A J-beta primer mix and a sample-barcoded 5' primer were used in a second PCR of roughly 7 to 12 cycles. TCRdb reprocessed the 5' RACE reads with MiXCR, giving one entry per CDR3 protein. The data show some 1.1 million distinct CDR3 sequences, around two fifths seen once. This clonotype was counted once. CDR1 SGHDT and CDR2 YYEEEE come from the germline V gene. Trimming removed 2 bases at V and 2 bases at J, with 18 bases between. The CDR3 is made up of 17 amino acids. Sequences were obtained from blood. The chain links TRBV5-6 to TRBJ2-3, with D possibly TRBD2 on 6 matching bases. This sequence originates from a man between 18 and 35 years old in good health. The CDR3 reads CASSFPSGDRTTDTQYF. CDR3 DNA sequence: TGTGCCAGCAGCTTCCCCTCGGGAGACCGTACCACAGATACGCAGTATTTT.